This T cell receptor (beta chain) comes out of a study of T cells in women clearing cervical HPV infection. Prevalent HPV16 infections were excluded; only incident single HPV16 infections included. This table comes from immunoSEQ multiplex PCR, and its TCRdb copy is limited to in-frame clones, with some not included. This table holds about 26,000 clones. As concerns this clone: Read data end 3 residues before the CDR3 end; the end is taken from the germline J gene.

Germline CDR1 MNHEY, CDR2 SVGEGT. The V segment lost 5 bases and the J segment 2 bases; nucleotides outside the gene matches: 13. This CDR3 has 17 residues. The source material was blood buffy coat. The sequence was collected from a woman aged 18-70 years with a cervical HPV16 infection that either progressed to CIN3+ or cleared (not recorded which). The gene calls are TRBV6-2 or TRBV6-3 and TRBJ2-7; 9 positions match TRBD1. Here the CDR3 reads CASSHPRDRDYTYEQYF. CDR3 bases read: TGTGCCAGCAGTCACCCAAGGGACAGGGATTACACCTACGAG.